This is a list of T cell receptor beta chains from one sample in a study of cytomegalovirus exposure and HLA in healthy donors. Clones were read by immunoSEQ multiplex PCR, and TCRdb kept only the in-frame ones, dropping some. The sample gives 95,000 to 100,000 clones, approximately 80% of which show up once; roughly 8% is in the top ten. Sequencing used PBMCs. These TCRs come from a female donor in good health and CMV-seronegative. The CDR3 runs from the conserved cysteine through the conserved F or W. The D gene is left open where the match is weak. Only some rows state a clone size, as once, few, many or a class for expanded clones.

>-|-|TRBJ1-2|TRBV6-5
TGTGCCAGCAGTCTTTCAGGGAAAACCTATGGCTACACCTTC
CASSLSGKTYGYTF
>-|few|TRBJ1-1|TRBV6-1
TGTGCCAGCAGTTTTGGGGGGGGTAAGAACACTGAAGCTTTCTTT
CASSFGGGKNTEAFF
>-|-|TRBJ1-2|TRBV5-6
TGTGCCAGCAGCTTGTCGCCAGACTATGGCTACACCTTC
CASSLSPDYGYTF
>TRBD1|-|TRBJ1-4|TRBV9
TGTGCCAGCAGCTTCACAGACAGGGTGGTAGAAAAACTGTTTTTT
CASSFTDRVVEKLFF
>-|-|TRBJ2-7|TRBV10-3
TGTGCCATCAGTTGGGGTAGGGGCAGGTCGGGCGAGCAGTACTTC
CAISWGRGRSGEQYF
>TRBD1|-|TRBJ2-7|TRBV7-9
TGTGCCAGCAGCCGGGGACAGACCTTAACCTACGAGCAGTACTTC
CASSRGQTLTYEQYF
>TRBD2|-|TRBJ2-2|TRBV4-3
TGCGCCAGCAGTCATCGAGGGAGGGAAGCCGGGGAGCTGTTTTTT
CASSHRGREAGELFF
>-|-|TRBJ2-7|TRBV7-3
TGTGCCAGCAGCTCCACCTCGACTAGTTTCCACGAGCAGTACTTC
CASSSTSTSFHEQYF
>TRBD2|-|TRBJ2-3|TRBV5-1
TGCGCCAGCAGCTCCCTAGCGGGGGGGCGGGGCACAGATACGCAGTATTTT
CASSSLAGGRGTDTQYF
>-|once|TRBJ1-4|TRBV14
TGTGCCAGCAGCCAAGACGGGGTAACGCTGTTTTTT
CASSQDGVTLFF
>-|-|TRBJ2-3|TRBV12-2
TGTGCAAGTCGCCCACGTTTGGGAAAGGGGGTGAGCACAGATACGCAGTATTTT
CASRPRLGKGVSTDTQYF
>TRBD1|-|TRBJ2-7|TRBV4-3
TGCGCCAGCAGCCAAGTTCTGGACAGGGGATACGAGCAGTACTTC
CASSQVLDRGYEQYF
>-|-|TRBJ2-1|TRBV29-1
TGCAGCGGAGACCGGGGCTACAATGAGCAGTTCTTC
CSGDRGYNEQFF
>TRBD2|-|TRBJ2-1|TRBV27
TGTGCCAGCAGTTTCCTAGCGGGAAACAATGAGCAGTTCTTC
CASSFLAGNNEQFF
>TRBD1|-|TRBJ1-1|TRBV10-3
TGTGCCATCAACGCCGGCGGGACAGTCGATAAAGCTTTCTTT
CAINAGGTVDKAFF
>TRBD1|-|TRBJ2-7|TRBV5-1
TGCGCCAGCAGCCCGGGACAGGGGAACTACGAGCAGTACTTC
CASSPGQGNYEQYF
>TRBD2|-|TRBJ2-1|TRBV18
TGTGCCAGCTCACAAGGACTAGCGGGGGGGCCAGGTGAGCAGTTCTTC
CASSQGLAGGPGEQFF
>TRBD1|-|TRBJ2-5|TRBV15
TGTGCCACCAGCAAAGTACAGGGGATGTACGAGACCCAGTACTTC
CATSKVQGMYETQYF
>-|-|TRBJ2-5|TRBV7-3
TGTGCCAGCAGCCCGCAATTGGGCGAGGAGACCCAGTACTTC
CASSPQLGEETQYF
>TRBD2|-|TRBJ2-1|TRBV4-1
TGCGCCAGCAGCCAAGGCCTAGCGGGGGCCACCCCGAACACACACAATGAGCAGTTCTTC
CASSQGLAGATPNTHNEQFF
>TRBD1|-|TRBJ2-7|TRBV18
TGTGCCAGCTCACAAGATGGACAGGGGTCGGGTGTAAACGAGCAGTACTTC
CASSQDGQGSGVNEQYF
>TRBD1|-|TRBJ1-2|TRBV5-1
TGCGCCAGCAGCTTGGGACAGGGGGGAGGCTACACCTTC
CASSLGQGGGYTF
>-|-|TRBJ2-1|TRBV19
TGTGCCAGTAGTGTCGAGGCAGTCCACAATGAGCAGTTCTTC
CASSVEAVHNEQFF
>-|once|TRBJ2-2|TRBV28
TGTGCCAGCAGGCTACACACCGGGGAGCTGTTTTTT
CASRLHTGELFF
>-|-|TRBJ2-5|TRBV10-3
TGTGCCATCAGTGGCCCCACAGTGAAAGAGACCCAGTACTTC
CAISGPTVKETQYF
>TRBD2|-|TRBJ2-3|TRBV10-1
TGCGCCAGCAGTGAGTCCCTCGAATGGGTCCCGGGAGGAAGCACAGATACGCAGTATTTT
CASSESLEWVPGGSTDTQYF
>-|-|TRBJ2-1|TRBV7-9
TGTGCCAGCAGCTTAGTCGGCAGGGGATTTTACAATGAGCAGTTCTTC
CASSLVGRGFYNEQFF
>TRBD1|-|TRBJ1-2|TRBV7-3
TGTGCCAGCGCCCAGGGGGCTGGATACTATGGCTACACCTTC
CASAQGAGYYGYTF
>-|-|TRBJ1-2|TRBV2
TGTGCCAGCAGTGGGGTAGGACAGTCTAACTATGGCTACACCTTC
CASSGVGQSNYGYTF
>-|-|TRBJ2-4|TRBV6-6
TGTGCCAGCACTCCGGGGGAGTGGGACATTCAGTACTTC
CASTPGEWDIQYF
>-|-|TRBJ2-2|TRBV5-1
TGCGCCAGCAGCCCAGACTACACCGGGGAGCTGTTTTTT
CASSPDYTGELFF
>-|-|TRBJ1-2|TRBV6-1
TGTGCCAGCAGGACCCCCAGGGCTAACTATGGCTACACCTTC
CASRTPRANYGYTF
>-|-|TRBJ1-6|TRBV25-1
TGTGCCAGCAGTGAAGCGGGGGGGTTCGATTCACCCCTCCACTTT
CASSEAGGFDSPLHF
>-|-|TRBJ2-5|TRBV29-1
TGCAGCGTTACAAAGGGGCTGGGGATCCAAGAGACCCAGTACTTC
CSVTKGLGIQETQYF
>TRBD1|-|TRBJ2-7|TRBV5-6
TGTGCCAGCAACATACAGGGGGCCGCCTACGAGCAGTACTTC
CASNIQGAAYEQYF
>TRBD2|once|TRBJ2-3|TRBV29-1
TGCAGCGTTACTCTGGGACTAGCGGGAATGGATAGGGCAGATACGCAGTATTTT
CSVTLGLAGMDRADTQYF
>-|once|TRBJ2-7|TRBV7-2
TGTGCCAGCAGCTTAGAAGACAGCTCCTACGAGCAGTACTTC
CASSLEDSSYEQYF
>TRBD1|-|TRBJ2-3|TRBV4-3
TGCGCCAGCAGCAGAAGACCCCCCGGGACAGGGACAGATACGCAGTATTTT
CASSRRPPGTGTDTQYF
>TRBD1|few|TRBJ2-1|TRBV6-6
TGTGCCAGCAGTTACTCGGGACAGGGAAACAATGAGCAGTTCTTC
CASSYSGQGNNEQFF
>TRBD2|few|TRBJ2-3|TRBV28
TGTGCCAGCAGTTTGAGCGGGAGAGTTCCCACAGATACGCAGTATTTT
CASSLSGRVPTDTQYF
>-|-|TRBJ2-2|TRBV18
TGTGCCAGCTCCCCTCTATCGGGTCTTAACACCGGGGAGCTGTTTTTT
CASSPLSGLNTGELFF
>-|few|TRBJ2-7|TRBV15
TGTGCCACCGGACAGAGCTCCTACGAGCAGTACTTC
CATGQSSYEQYF
>TRBD1|-|TRBJ1-2|TRBV5-1
TGCGCCAGCAGCTTTGCCGGGACAGGGGGTGTTGGCTACACCTTC
CASSFAGTGGVGYTF
>-|-|TRBJ2-7|TRBV18
TGTGCCAGCTCCCTAGAGGGCAGGGGAGGGTCCGAGCAGTACTTC
CASSLEGRGGSEQYF
>TRBD2|-|TRBJ2-2|TRBV9
TGTGCCAGCAGCCCATGGACTAGCGGGAGGTTGGCCGGGGAGCTGTTTTTT
CASSPWTSGRLAGELFF
>TRBD1|-|TRBJ2-7|TRBV28
TGTGCCAGCAGTCCCCGACAGGGGGTCCTTTACGAGCAGTACTTC
CASSPRQGVLYEQYF
>TRBD1|-|TRBJ1-2|TRBV7-9
TGTGCCAGCAGCTACGATGACAGGGCTTTGGGCTACACCTTC
CASSYDDRALGYTF
>-|-|TRBJ2-7|TRBV27
TGTGCCAGCAGTTGGGGCTATCCAACCTACGAGCAGTACTTC
CASSWGYPTYEQYF
>TRBD2|-|TRBJ2-3|TRBV19
TGTGCCAGTAGTATAGATGGGGCGGGGGGCACAGATACGCAGTATTTT
CASSIDGAGGTDTQYF
>-|-|TRBJ1-5|TRBV6-5
TGTGCCAGCAGCCGTCAGAGGAGCAATCAGCCCCAGCATTTT
CASSRQRSNQPQHF
>-|-|TRBJ2-1|TRBV7-6
TGTGCCAGCAGCTTAGTAAATGATGCGGTAAGCTCCTACAATGAGCAGTTCTTC
CASSLVNDAVSSYNEQFF
>-|few|TRBJ1-3|TRBV7-9
TGCCTTTCAACGGGGAGCTCTGGAAACACCATATATTTT
CLSTGSSGNTIYF
>-|-|TRBJ2-5|TRBV7-9
TGTGCCAGCAGCTTAGGAGCTACGCAATTCCAGTACTTC
CASSLGATQFQYF
>TRBD1|-|TRBJ1-1|TRBV5-8
TGTGCCAGCAGCTTTGACAGGGTGGGCACTGAAGCTTTTTTT
CASSFDRVGTEAFF
>-|-|TRBJ2-1|TRBV2
TGTGCCAGCAGTGAGGTCCATGGCGGCACGGCGTACAATGAGCAGTTCTTC
CASSEVHGGTAYNEQFF
>-|-|TRBJ1-2|TRBV5-4
TGTGCCAGCAGCTTGGCCGTTCCCCCCTATGGCTACACCTTC
CASSLAVPPYGYTF
>-|-|TRBJ1-1|TRBV28
TGTGCCAGCAGGCAGGGTTGGACTGAAGCTTTCTTT
CASRQGWTEAFF
>TRBD1|-|TRBJ1-2|TRBV27
TGTGCCAGCAGTTTAGGGACAGGGCCTAACTATGGCTACACCTTC
CASSLGTGPNYGYTF